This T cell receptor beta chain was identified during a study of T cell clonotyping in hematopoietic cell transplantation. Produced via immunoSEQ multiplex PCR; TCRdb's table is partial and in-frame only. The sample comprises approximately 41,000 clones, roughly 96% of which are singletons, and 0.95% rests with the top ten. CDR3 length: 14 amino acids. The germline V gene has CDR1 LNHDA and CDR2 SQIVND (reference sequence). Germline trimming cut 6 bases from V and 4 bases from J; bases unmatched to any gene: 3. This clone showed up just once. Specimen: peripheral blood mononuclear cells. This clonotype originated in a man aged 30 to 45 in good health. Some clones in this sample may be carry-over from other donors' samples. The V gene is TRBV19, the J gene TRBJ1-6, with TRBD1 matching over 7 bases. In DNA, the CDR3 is TGTGCCAGTAGGGGGACAGCGTATAATTCACCCCTCCACTTT. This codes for CASRGTAYNSPLHF.